What follows are 31 T cell receptor beta chains derived from one specimen sequenced in a study of cytomegalovirus exposure and HLA in healthy donors. Use of 60 Vbeta and 13 Jbeta primers characterized the PCR. Repertoires were generated with immunoSEQ multiplex PCR, while TCRdb's copy carries only in-frame clones and drops some. The sample shows over 85,000 clones, over 65% of them seen only once. Source material: PBMCs. The receptors come from a man younger than 45 in good health and CMV-seropositive.

The rearrangement joins TRBV4-1 to TRBJ2-7; D might be TRBD2 (5 bases). The germline V gene encodes CDR1 MGHRA and CDR2 YSYEKL. The CDR3 has 15 amino acids. The V end was cut by 0 bases, the J end by 6 bases, with 15 bases between. The CDR3 coding sequence is TGCGCCAGCAGCCAAGACCCGGGGATTACCATCGAGCAGTACTTC. It specifies CASSQDPGITIEQYF.

The chain couples TRBV10-3 to TRBJ1-5; D remains ambiguous. V was clipped by 10 bases and J by 5 bases, with 21 bases between them. Germline CDR1 reads ENHRY; CDR2 reads SYGVKD. CDR3 length equals 15 residues. The CDR3 nucleotides read TGTGCCACCCGATATGAGTCGGGAATGGATCAGCCCCAGCATTTT. Amino acid sequence: CATRYESGMDQPQHF.

The chain has TRBV28 and TRBJ1-2, with a possible D match to TRBD1 (6 bases). The ends were cut back, 3 bases at V and 2 bases at J, with 10 bases in the middle. The CDR3 has 14 residues. Per germline, CDR1 MDHEN and CDR2 SYDVKM. CDR3 bases: TGTGCCAGCAGTTTGGGGGACACGAACTATGGCTACACCTTC. It codes for CASSLGDTNYGYTF.

This rearrangement joins TRBV10-3 to TRBJ2-3; TRBD2 aligns across 16 bases. Germline CDR1 reads ENHRY; CDR2 reads SYGVKD. This CDR3 is built from 15 residues. Trimming at V came to 9 bases and at J to 4 bases, leaving 4 bases not matched to a gene. The chain's CDR3 is CAISGTSGGADTQYF. CDR3 nucleotides: TGTGCCATTTCTGGGACTAGCGGGGGGGCAGATACGCAGTATTTT.

This clone was found once. V usage is TRBV4-3 and J usage is TRBJ1-3; 7 bases align to TRBD1. With 0 bases clipped from V and 9 bases from J, the junction kept 11 bases outside the gene matches. CDR1 LGHNA and CDR2 YSLEER come from the germline V gene. The CDR3 is 16 residues long. CDR3: CASSQDSWDSAGTIYF. The CDR3 DNA is TGCGCCAGCAGCCAAGATTCGTGGGACAGCGCGGGCACCATATATTTT.

The V and J genes are TRBV7-2 and TRBJ2-5; 7 nucleotides agree with TRBD1. CDR1 SGHTA and CDR2 FQGNSA come from the germline V gene. The V segment lost 5 bases and the J segment 5 bases; nucleotides outside the gene matches: 11. The CDR3 sequence is 15 residues long. CDR3 region: CASSLPLGQTETQYF. Written as DNA, the CDR3 is TGTGCCAGCAGCCTCCCCCTGGGACAGACCGAGACCCAGTACTTC.

The CDR3 nucleotides are TGCGCCAGCAGCTTCTTGCCTCCGGGACAGGGGCCCCTTGAGCAGTTCTTC. Translating it yields CASSFLPPGQGPLEQFF. The chain uses TRBV5-1 and TRBJ2-1; 10 bases line up with TRBD1. The J segment lost 9 bases and the V segment lost 2 bases, leaving 14 bases of the junction unmatched. The CDR3 covers 17 residues. Germline V gene sequence: CDR1 SGHRS, CDR2 YFSETQ.

V usage is TRBV6-5 and J usage is TRBJ2-7, with 9 bases that match TRBD1. This CDR3 has 14 residues. V lost 5 bases and J lost 5; bases outside the gene matches: 7. Germline loops: CDR1 MNHEY, CDR2 SVGAGI. CDR3 in amino acids: CASSTGGEFHEQYF. The CDR3 bases are TGTGCCAGCAGTACAGGGGGCGAATTCCACGAGCAGTACTTC.

The chain recombines TRBV19 with TRBJ2-1, with 9 bases identical to TRBD1. Germline CDR1 reads LNHDA; CDR2 reads SQIVND (reference sequence). CDR3 length equals 15 residues. Germline trimming cut 6 bases from V and 4 bases from J; bases unmatched to any gene: 7. The CDR3 here is CASSLRDREYNEQFF. CDR3 in DNA: TGTGCCAGTAGCCTCCGGGACAGGGAGTACAATGAGCAGTTCTTC. The full variable domain, with the rest looked up from reference TRBV19 and TRBJ2-1, is DGGITQSPKYLFRKEGQNVTLSCEQNLNHDAMYWYRQDPGQGLRLIYYSQIVNDFQKGDIAEGYSVSREKKESFPLTVTSAQKNPTAFYLCASSLRDREYNEQFFGPGTRLTVL.

The rearrangement links TRBV7-2 to TRBJ2-7; weak D call: TRBD1 (5 bases). V lost 5 bases, J lost 2 bases, and 13 bases lay in between. This CDR3 is 14 amino acids long. CDR1 is SGHTA, CDR2 FQGNSA, per germline. The CDR3 DNA reads as TGTGCCAGCAGCCCGGACAACGGCCCCTACGAGCAGTACTTC. This gives the protein CASSPDNGPYEQYF.

V is TRBV20-1 and J is TRBJ2-3, with D possibly matching TRBD2 (5 bases). V lost 6 bases and J lost 8, with 9 bases in between. There are 10 residues in the CDR3. The germline V gene has CDR1 DFQATT and CDR2 SNEGSKA (reference sequence). This CDR3 reads CSATRGTQYF. DNA for the CDR3: TGCAGTGCCACTCGGGGTACGCAGTATTTT.

The rearrangement links TRBV5-4 to TRBJ2-2; no clear D. Germline CDR1 reads SGHNT; CDR2 reads YYREEE (reference sequence). The CDR3 totals 15 residues. Trimming took off 0 bases at V and 0 bases at J, with 6 bases between the two ends. CDR3 region: CASSLGEANTGELFF. CDR3 DNA sequence: TGTGCCAGCAGCTTGGGCGAAGCGAACACCGGGGAGCTGTTTTTT.

The chain links TRBV28 to TRBJ2-5, with D maybe TRBD1 (5 bases). V gave up 6 bases and J gave up 2 bases, with 16 bases separating them. CDR1 MDHEN and CDR2 SYDVKM come from the germline V gene. There are 15 residues in the CDR3. This chain's CDR3 is CASSLPQGEQETQYF. The CDR3 DNA follows: TGTGCCAGCAGCCTCCCCCAGGGTGAACAAGAGACCCAGTACTTC.

DNA of the CDR3: TGTGCCATCAGTGGCCCCGCGACAGGGGCGAGCGAGCAGTACTTC. Residues: CAISGPATGASEQYF. The chain carries TRBV10-3 and TRBJ2-5; 8 positions match TRBD1. The DNA matches TRBJ2-7 better at its end, which makes the J call doubtful. The CDR3 has 15 residues. Germline-derived CDR1 and CDR2 are ENHRY and SYGVKD.

This clone was seen ten or more times. Other DNA sequences within the sample encode an identical CDR3. CDR3 in DNA: TGCGCCAGCAGCCAAGAGCGGGGGGGCCAAGAGACCCAGTACTTC. Translating gives CASSQERGGQETQYF. The chain combines TRBV4-3 with TRBJ2-5, with 9 bases identical to TRBD2. Germline assignment: CDR1 LGHNA and CDR2 YSLEER. Trimming took 0 bases from V and 1 from J; bases not matched to a gene: 0. The CDR3 length is 15 residues.

The V gene is TRBV2, the J gene TRBJ2-7; TRBD1 matches at 8 bases. This CDR3 has 14 amino acids. The junction had 11 bases not matched to a gene; V was cut back by 4 bases and J by 9 bases. Germline CDR1 SNHLY, CDR2 FYNNEI. In nucleotides, the CDR3 is TGTGCCAGCAGTGGGGGGGACAGGTCCTTGATGCAGTACTTC. Translated: CASSGGDRSLMQYF.

The chain joins TRBV7-2 to TRBJ1-2, with D hard to call. V was cut by 5 bases and J by 1 base, with 8 bases left in between. Germline V gives CDR1 SGHTA, CDR2 FQGNSA. The CDR3 sequence is 13 residues long. The CDR3 region has the DNA TGTGCCAGCAGCCCGGGTGTTAACTATGGCTACACCTTC. Protein sequence: CASSPGVNYGYTF.

V usage is TRBV6-5 and J usage is TRBJ1-5, with no clear D. The V end was cut by 0 bases, the J end by 5 bases, with 5 bases between. This CDR3 is built from 13 residues. Germline V gene lookup returns CDR1 MNHEY and CDR2 SVGAGI. The CDR3 loop reads CASSYSSDQPQHF. CDR3 sequence (DNA): TGTGCCAGCAGTTACTCGAGCGATCAGCCCCAGCATTTT.

V usage is TRBV19 and J usage is TRBJ2-5; possible D gene TRBD2, 7 bases. Germline CDR1 LNHDA, CDR2 SQIVND (reference sequence). With 3 bases removed from V and 6 bases from J, the gap between germline ends came to 20 bases. CDR3 length equals 16 residues. The CDR3 sequence is CASSIGRGEGLKTQYF. The CDR3 DNA reads as TGTGCCAGTAGTATTGGGAGGGGGGAGGGATTGAAGACCCAGTACTTC.

The CDR3 region has the DNA TGTGCCAGCAGCTTAGCGTTAAAGACAGGGGGCCGGGAGCAGTACTTC. It translates to CASSLALKTGGREQYF. The chain employs TRBV7-6 and TRBJ2-5; 10 bases line up with TRBD1. Germline-derived CDR1 and CDR2 are SGHVS and FNYEAQ. CDR3 size: 16 residues. The J segment lost 11 bases and the V segment lost 0 bases, leaving 12 bases of the junction unmatched.

The chain has TRBV9 and TRBJ1-1; 7 nucleotides agree with TRBD1. CDR1 and CDR2 from the germline V gene are SGDLS and YYNGEE. The CDR3 spans 15 residues. The V and J ends lost 0 bases and 6 bases, in that order; junction bases with no gene match: 8. The chain's CDR3 is CASSVVSKGQSEAFF. The CDR3 DNA is TGTGCCAGCAGCGTAGTTTCAAAGGGACAGTCTGAAGCTTTCTTT.

CDR3 bases: TGTGCCAGCAGACCCGACAGGGGGCTTTACTATGGCTACACCTTC. Translated: CASRPDRGLYYGYTF. The rearrangement uses TRBV6-5 and TRBJ1-2; the match to TRBD1 covers 10 bases. The ends lost 6 bases at V and 3 bases at J; junction bases unmatched: 7. Germline V gene data show CDR1 as MNHEY and CDR2 as SVGAGI. This CDR3 is built from 15 residues.

The V and J genes are TRBV28 and TRBJ2-7, with 7 bases lining up with TRBD1. With V trimmed by 7 bases and J by 6 bases, 3 bases remained unmatched. Germline V gene data show CDR1 as MDHEN and CDR2 as SYDVKM. This CDR3 contains 11 residues. The CDR3 DNA reads TGTGCCAGCACGAGGGGGCGCGAGCAGTACTTC. Protein: CASTRGREQYF.

This clone showed up just a few times. The chain carries TRBV29-1 and TRBJ2-7; 9 nucleotides agree with TRBD2. The CDR3 is 13 residues long. Germline values: CDR1 SQVTM, CDR2 ANQGSEA. The junction had 3 bases not matched to a gene; V was cut back by 4 bases and J by 2 bases. Written as DNA, the CDR3 is TGCAGCGTTGCTAGCGGGACAGCCTACGAGCAGTACTTC. This encodes CSVASGTAYEQYF.

This clone came up once. As the CDR3 is not closed by the conserved phenylalanine or tryptophan, this likely results from a read error. The DNA is omitted, as the CDR3 cannot be located on it reliably, and the CDR3 follows TCRdb's listing. This chain connects TRBV2 to TRBJ1-6; TRBD1 was called by the table and not checked on the DNA. The CDR3 is made up of 12 amino acids, end residues included. Germline V gene lookup returns CDR1 SNHLY and CDR2 FYNNEI. CDR3 protein: CASSPTRDRVFS.

The rearrangement joins TRBV10-2 to TRBJ2-3; 10 positions match TRBD2. This CDR3 has 15 amino acids. With V trimmed by 4 bases and J by 1 base, 2 bases remained unmatched. In germline, CDR1 is WSHSY, CDR2 SAAADI. In DNA, the CDR3 is TGCGCCAGCAGTGCAAGCGGGGGGGGCACAGATACGCAGTATTTT. As protein: CASSASGGGTDTQYF.

This chain joins TRBV6-6 and TRBJ1-1; the D gene is possibly TRBD1 (5 bases). This CDR3 comprises 15 residues. The V gene's germline CDR1 is MNHNY and CDR2 SVGAGI (reference sequence). V was trimmed by 7 bases and J by 6 bases, leaving 21 bases between them. The CDR3: CASTPGGGGVAEAFF. DNA for the CDR3: TGTGCCAGCACCCCCGGTGGGGGAGGAGTAGCTGAAGCTTTCTTT.

The rearrangement joins TRBV7-6 to TRBJ2-7; 12 nucleotides align to TRBD2. The CDR3 is made up of 16 amino acids. Per germline, CDR1 SGHVS and CDR2 FNYEAQ. Losses at the gene ends were 3 bases for V and 6 bases for J; bases not matched to a gene: 9. The CDR3: CASSLSTGLAGSEQYF. The DNA of the CDR3 is TGTGCCAGCAGCTTGTCGACGGGACTAGCGGGCTCCGAGCAGTACTTC.

CDR3 coding DNA: TGTGCCAGCAGCGACAGGGGCAACACTGAAGCTTTCTTT. Protein sequence: CASSDRGNTEAFF. V is TRBV27 and J is TRBJ1-1; 8 nucleotides match TRBD1. The CDR3 contains 13 residues. Germline loops: CDR1 MNHEY, CDR2 SMNVEV (reference sequence). The trim removed 6 bases at V and 2 bases at J, leaving 2 bases unmatched.

J is TRBJ2-1 and V is TRBV6-6; 11 bases fit TRBD2. J gave up 7 bases and V 7 bases, and 9 bases lay outside the gene matches. Per the germline V gene, CDR1 is MNHNY and CDR2 is SVGAGI (reference sequence). The CDR3 covers 15 residues. The CDR3 loop is CASTDSGGAFNEQFF. The CDR3 DNA reads as TGTGCCAGCACCGATAGCGGGGGGGCGTTTAATGAGCAGTTCTTC.

This chain uses TRBV20-1 with TRBJ2-5; D ambiguous. V lost 5 bases and J 5 bases, leaving 9 bases between the germline ends. Germline V gene sequence: CDR1 DFQATT, CDR2 SNEGSKA (reference sequence). This CDR3 has 11 residues. CDR3 DNA sequence: TGCAGTGCTCAGCGTTTGGAGACCCAGTACTTC. Protein product: CSAQRLETQYF.